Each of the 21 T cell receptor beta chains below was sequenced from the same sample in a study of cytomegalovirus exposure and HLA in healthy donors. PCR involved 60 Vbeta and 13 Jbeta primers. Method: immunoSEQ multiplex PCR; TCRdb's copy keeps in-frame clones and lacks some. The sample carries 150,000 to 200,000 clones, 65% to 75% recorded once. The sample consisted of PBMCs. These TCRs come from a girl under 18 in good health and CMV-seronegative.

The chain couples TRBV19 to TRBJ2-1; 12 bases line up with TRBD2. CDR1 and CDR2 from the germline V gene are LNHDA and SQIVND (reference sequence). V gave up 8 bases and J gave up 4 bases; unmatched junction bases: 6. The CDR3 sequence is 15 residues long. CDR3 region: CASQPTSGGYNEQFF. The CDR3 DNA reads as TGTGCCAGTCAACCAACTAGCGGGGGGTACAATGAGCAGTTCTTC.

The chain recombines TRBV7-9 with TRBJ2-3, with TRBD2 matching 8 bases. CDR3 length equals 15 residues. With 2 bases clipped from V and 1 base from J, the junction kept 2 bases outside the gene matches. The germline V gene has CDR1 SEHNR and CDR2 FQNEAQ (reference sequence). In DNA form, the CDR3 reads TGTGCCAGCAGCTTATGGCGGGGGGGCACAGATACGCAGTATTTT. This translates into CASSLWRGGTDTQYF. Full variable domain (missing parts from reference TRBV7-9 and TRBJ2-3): DTGVSQNPRHKITKRGQNVTFRCDPISEHNRLYWYRQTLGQGPEFLTYFQNEAQLEKSRLLSDRFSAERPKGSFSTLEIQRTEQGDSAMYLCASSLWRGGTDTQYFGPGTRLTVL.

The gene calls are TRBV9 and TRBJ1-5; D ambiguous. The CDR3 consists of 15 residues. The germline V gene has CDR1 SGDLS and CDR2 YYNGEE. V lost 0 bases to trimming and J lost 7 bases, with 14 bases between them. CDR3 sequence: CASSVDGGQGQPQHF. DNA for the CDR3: TGTGCCAGCAGCGTAGATGGAGGGCAAGGCCAGCCCCAGCATTTT.

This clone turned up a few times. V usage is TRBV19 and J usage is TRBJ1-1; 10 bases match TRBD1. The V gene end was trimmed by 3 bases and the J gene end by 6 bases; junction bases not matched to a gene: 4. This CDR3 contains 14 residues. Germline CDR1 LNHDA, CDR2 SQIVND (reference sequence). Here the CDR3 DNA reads TGTGCCAGTAGTATCCGGGACAGGGGATCTGAAGCTTTCTTT. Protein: CASSIRDRGSEAFF.

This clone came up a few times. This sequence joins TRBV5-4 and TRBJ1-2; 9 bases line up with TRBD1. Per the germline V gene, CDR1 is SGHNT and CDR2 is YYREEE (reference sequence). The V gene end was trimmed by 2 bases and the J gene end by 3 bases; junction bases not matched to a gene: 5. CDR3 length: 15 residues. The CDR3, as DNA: TGTGCCAGCAGCTTCCCGGGACAGGGCGACTATGGCTACACCTTC. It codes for CASSFPGQGDYGYTF.

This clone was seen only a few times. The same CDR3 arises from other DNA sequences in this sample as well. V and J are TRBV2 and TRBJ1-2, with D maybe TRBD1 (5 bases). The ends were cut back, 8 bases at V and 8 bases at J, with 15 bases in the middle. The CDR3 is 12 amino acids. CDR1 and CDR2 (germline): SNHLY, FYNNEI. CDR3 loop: CASRFGAYGYTF. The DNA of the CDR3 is TGTGCCAGCCGTTTTGGGGCTTACGGCTACACCTTC.

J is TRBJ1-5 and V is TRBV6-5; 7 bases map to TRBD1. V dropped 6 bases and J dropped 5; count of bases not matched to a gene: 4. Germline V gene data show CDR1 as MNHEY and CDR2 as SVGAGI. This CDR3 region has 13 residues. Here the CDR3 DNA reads TGTGCCAGCAGCAGGACAGGAGATCAGCCCCAGCATTTT. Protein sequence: CASSRTGDQPQHF.

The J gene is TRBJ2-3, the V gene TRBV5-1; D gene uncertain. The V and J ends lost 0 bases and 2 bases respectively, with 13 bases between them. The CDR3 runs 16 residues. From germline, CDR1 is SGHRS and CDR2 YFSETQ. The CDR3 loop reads CASSLGSLYSTDTQYF. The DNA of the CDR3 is TGCGCCAGCAGCTTGGGTTCACTCTACTCCACAGATACGCAGTATTTT.

In DNA, the CDR3 is TGTGCCAGCAGCGCGGGCCGACAAGAGACCCAGTACTTC. Amino acid sequence: CASSAGRQETQYF. The rearrangement joins TRBV5-6 to TRBJ2-5; D may be TRBD2 (5 bases). The CDR3 is made up of 13 amino acids. From germline, CDR1 is SGHDT and CDR2 YYEEEE. Trimming stripped 4 bases from V and 2 bases from J, with 9 bases between.

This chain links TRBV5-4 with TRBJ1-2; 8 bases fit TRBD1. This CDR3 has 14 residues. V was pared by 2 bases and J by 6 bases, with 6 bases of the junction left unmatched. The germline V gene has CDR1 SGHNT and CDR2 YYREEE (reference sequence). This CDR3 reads CASSFLQGEDGYTF. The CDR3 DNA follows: TGTGCCAGCAGCTTTTTACAGGGGGAGGATGGCTACACCTTC.

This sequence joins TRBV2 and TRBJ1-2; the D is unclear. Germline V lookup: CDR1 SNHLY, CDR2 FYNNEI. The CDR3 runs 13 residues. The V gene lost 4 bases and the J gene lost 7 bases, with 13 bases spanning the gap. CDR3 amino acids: CASSGSSAGGYTF. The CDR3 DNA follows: TGTGCCAGCAGTGGGTCCTCCGCAGGTGGCTACACCTTC.

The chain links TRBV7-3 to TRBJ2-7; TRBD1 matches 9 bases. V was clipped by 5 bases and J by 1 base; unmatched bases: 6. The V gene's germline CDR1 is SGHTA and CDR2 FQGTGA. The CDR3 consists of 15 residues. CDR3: CASSARDRVSYEQYF. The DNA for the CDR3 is TGTGCCAGCAGCGCCCGGGACAGGGTTTCCTACGAGCAGTACTTC.

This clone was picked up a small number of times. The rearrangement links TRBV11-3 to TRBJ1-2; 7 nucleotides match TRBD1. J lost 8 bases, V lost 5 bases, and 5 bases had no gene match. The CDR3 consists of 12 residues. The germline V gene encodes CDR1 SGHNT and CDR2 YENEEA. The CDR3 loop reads CASSERGQGYTF. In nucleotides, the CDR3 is TGTGCCAGCAGCGAGAGGGGGCAAGGCTACACCTTC.

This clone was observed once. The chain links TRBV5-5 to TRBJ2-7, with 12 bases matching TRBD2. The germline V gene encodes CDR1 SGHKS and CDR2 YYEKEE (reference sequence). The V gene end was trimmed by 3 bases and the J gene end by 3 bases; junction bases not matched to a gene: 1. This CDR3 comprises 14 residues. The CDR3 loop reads CASSSGLAGYEQYF. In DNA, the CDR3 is TGTGCCAGCAGCTCGGGACTAGCGGGCTACGAGCAGTACTTC.

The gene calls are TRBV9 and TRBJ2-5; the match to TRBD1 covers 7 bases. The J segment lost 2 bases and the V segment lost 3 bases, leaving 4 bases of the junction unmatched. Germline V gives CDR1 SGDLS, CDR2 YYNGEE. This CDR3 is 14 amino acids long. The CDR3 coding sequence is TGTGCCAGCAGCGACCGGGACAGACAAGAGACCCAGTACTTC. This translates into CASSDRDRQETQYF. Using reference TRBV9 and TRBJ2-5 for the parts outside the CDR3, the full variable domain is DSGVTQTPKHLITATGQRVTLRCSPRSGDLSVYWYQQSLDQGLQFLIQYYNGEERAKGNILERFSAQQFPDLHSELNLSSLELGDSALYFCASSDRDRQETQYFGPGTRLLVL.

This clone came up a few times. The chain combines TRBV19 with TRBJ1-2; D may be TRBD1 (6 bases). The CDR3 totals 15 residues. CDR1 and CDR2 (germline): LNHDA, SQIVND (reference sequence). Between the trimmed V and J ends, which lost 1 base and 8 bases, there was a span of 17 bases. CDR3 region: CASSIGGTRKDGYTF. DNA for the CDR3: TGTGCCAGTAGTATAGGTGGGACACGCAAGGACGGCTACACCTTC.

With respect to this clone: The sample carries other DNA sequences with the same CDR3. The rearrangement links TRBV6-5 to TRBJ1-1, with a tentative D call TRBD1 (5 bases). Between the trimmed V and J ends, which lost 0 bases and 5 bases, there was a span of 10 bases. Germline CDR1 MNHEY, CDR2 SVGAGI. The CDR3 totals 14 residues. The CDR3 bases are TGTGCCAGCAGTTACTCCGGGGGAGGAACTGAAGCTTTCTTT. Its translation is CASSYSGGGTEAFF.

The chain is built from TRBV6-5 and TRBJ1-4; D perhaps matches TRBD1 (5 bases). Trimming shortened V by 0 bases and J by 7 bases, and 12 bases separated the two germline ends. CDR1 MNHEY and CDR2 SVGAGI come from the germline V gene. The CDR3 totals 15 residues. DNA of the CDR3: TGTGCCAGCAGTTACTCCACGGGGAGGGGTGAAAAACTGTTTTTT. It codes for CASSYSTGRGEKLFF.

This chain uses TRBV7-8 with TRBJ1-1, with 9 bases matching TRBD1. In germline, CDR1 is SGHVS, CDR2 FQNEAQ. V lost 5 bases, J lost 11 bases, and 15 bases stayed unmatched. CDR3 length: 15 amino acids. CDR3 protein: CASSLGQGRGEVAFF. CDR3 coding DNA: TGTGCCAGCAGCCTCGGACAGGGGAGGGGAGAAGTGGCTTTCTTT.

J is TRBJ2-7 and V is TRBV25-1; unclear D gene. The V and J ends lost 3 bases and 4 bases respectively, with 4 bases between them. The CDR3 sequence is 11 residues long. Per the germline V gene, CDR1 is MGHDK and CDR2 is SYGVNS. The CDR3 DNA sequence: TGTGCCAGCAGTGATAGATACGAGCAGTACTTC. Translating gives CASSDRYEQYF.

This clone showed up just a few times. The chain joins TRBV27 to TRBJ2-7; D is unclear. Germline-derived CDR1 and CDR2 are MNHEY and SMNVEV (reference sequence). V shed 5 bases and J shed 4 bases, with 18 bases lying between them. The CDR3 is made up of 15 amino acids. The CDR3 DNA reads TGTGCCAGCAGTGGAGTTGCCCCCTCCTTTTACGAGCAGTACTTC. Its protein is CASSGVAPSFYEQYF.